This is a list of T cell receptor beta chains from one sample in a study of blood T cell repertoires in COVID-19. Method: immunoSEQ multiplex PCR; TCRdb's copy keeps in-frame clones and lacks some. The profile shows approximately 180,000 clones, 70% to 90% of them singletons. Sequences were obtained from peripheral blood. These receptors were obtained from a human donor with active or convalescent COVID-19. The donor label of this sample is uncertain. Each CDR3 is given with its conserved first and last residue. D genes are given only for firm matches. A clone size is listed for some rows: how often the clone was seen (once, few, many), or a class if it is expanded.

d_gene	v_gene	j_gene	abundance	CDR3nt	CDR3aa
TRBD2	TRBV5-1	TRBJ2-7	NA	TGCGCCAGCAGAGGACTAGGCGTCTACGAGCAGTACTTC	CASRGLGVYEQYF
TRBD1	TRBV4-3	TRBJ2-7	NA	TGCGCCAGCAGCCAAGAGAGGACAGGGAAGGAGCAGTACTTC	CASSQERTGKEQYF
NA	TRBV30	TRBJ2-1	NA	NA	CAWSVGVAGGAGFF
TRBD1	TRBV9	TRBJ2-2	NA	TGTGCCAGCAGCGTCCGTATCGTCTCCGGGACAGGGGGCGCAAGAACCAGAACCGGGGAGCTGTTTTTT	CASSVRIVSGTGGARTRTGELFF
TRBD1	TRBV19	TRBJ2-5	NA	TGTGCCACAACCCACAGGGGTCAAGAGACCCAGTACTTC	CATTHRGQETQYF
TRBD2	TRBV29-1	TRBJ2-7	NA	TGCAGCGTCGTGGGACTAGACTCGCACTACGAGCAGTACTTC	CSVVGLDSHYEQYF
NA	TRBV6-5	TRBJ1-5	NA	TGTGCCAGAGAGTGGCCGGGGTACCAGCCCCAGCATTTT	CAREWPGYQPQHF
TRBD2	TRBV27	TRBJ2-5	NA	TGTGCCAGCAGTTTCGGGACTAGCCCCTTTTTACAAGGCGCCCAGTACTTC	CASSFGTSPFLQGAQYF
NA	TRBV12-3/TRBV12-4	TRBJ1-1	NA	TGTGCCAGCAGTTTCGATCCCGAGGGTGAAGCTTTCTTT	CASSFDPEGEAFF
NA	TRBV5-1	TRBJ1-3	NA	TGCGCCAGCAGCTTGGATGGACTGAACTCTGGAAACACCATATATTTT	CASSLDGLNSGNTIYF
NA	TRBV27	TRBJ2-2	once	TGTGCCAGCAGTTACCAGGGTACTAACACCGGGGAGCTGTTTTTT	CASSYQGTNTGELFF
TRBD1	TRBV19	TRBJ1-2	NA	TGTGCCAGTAGTATAGCCGGGACAGCTAGGAGCTATGGCTACACCTTC	CASSIAGTARSYGYTF
NA	TRBV12-3/TRBV12-4	TRBJ2-7	NA	TGTGCCAGCAGTCGCCGGTCCGAGCAGTACTTC	CASSRRSEQYF
NA	TRBV27	TRBJ2-7	NA	TGTGCCAGCAGTTTAAGGGGAGCGGGCGAGCAGTACTTC	CASSLRGAGEQYF
TRBD2	TRBV6-9	TRBJ2-7	NA	TGTGCCAGCCTTTACTCTGGTGGTCCGGGACTAGCGGGAATTTACGAGCAGTACTTC	CASLYSGGPGLAGIYEQYF